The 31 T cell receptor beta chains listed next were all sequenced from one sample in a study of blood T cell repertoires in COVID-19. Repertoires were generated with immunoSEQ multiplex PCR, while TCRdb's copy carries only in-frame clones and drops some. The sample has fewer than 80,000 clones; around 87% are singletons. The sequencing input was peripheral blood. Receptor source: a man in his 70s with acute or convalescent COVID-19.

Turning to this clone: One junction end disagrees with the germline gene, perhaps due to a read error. The CDR3 DNA reads as TGCAGCGTTGTAACGGGGGGCGGGGTCCATACTTTC. It codes for CSVVTGGGVHTF. The chain links TRBV29-1 to TRBJ2-7, with D perhaps matching TRBD2 (7 bases). CDR1 is SQVTM and CDR2 is ANQGSEA in the germline V gene. This CDR3 is built from 12 residues.

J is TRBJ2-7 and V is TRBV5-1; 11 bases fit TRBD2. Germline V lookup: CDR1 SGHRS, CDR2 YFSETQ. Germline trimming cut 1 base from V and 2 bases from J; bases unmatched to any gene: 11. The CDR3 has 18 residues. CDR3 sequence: CASSLRDSSGRFTYEQYF. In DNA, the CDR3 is TGCGCCAGCAGCTTGAGGGACTCTAGCGGGAGGTTCACCTACGAGCAGTACTTC.

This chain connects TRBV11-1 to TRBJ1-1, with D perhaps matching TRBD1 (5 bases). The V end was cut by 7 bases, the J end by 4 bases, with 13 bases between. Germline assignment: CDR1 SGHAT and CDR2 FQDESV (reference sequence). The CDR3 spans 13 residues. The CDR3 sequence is CASNQGLSTEAFF. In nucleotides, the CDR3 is TGTGCCAGCAACCAGGGCCTGAGCACTGAAGCTTTCTTT.

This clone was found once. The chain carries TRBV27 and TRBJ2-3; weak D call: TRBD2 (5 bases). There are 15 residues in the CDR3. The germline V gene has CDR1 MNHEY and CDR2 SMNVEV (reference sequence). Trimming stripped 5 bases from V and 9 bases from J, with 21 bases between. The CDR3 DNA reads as TGTGCCAGCAGTGTCCCGGCTACGGGGATAGAAACGCAGTATTTT. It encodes CASSVPATGIETQYF.

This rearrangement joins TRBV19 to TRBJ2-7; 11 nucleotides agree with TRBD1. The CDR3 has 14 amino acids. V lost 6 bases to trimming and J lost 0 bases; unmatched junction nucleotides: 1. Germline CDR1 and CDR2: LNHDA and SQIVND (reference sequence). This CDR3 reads CASRGTGGSYEQYF. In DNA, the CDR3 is TGTGCCAGTAGGGGGACAGGGGGCTCCTACGAGCAGTACTTC.

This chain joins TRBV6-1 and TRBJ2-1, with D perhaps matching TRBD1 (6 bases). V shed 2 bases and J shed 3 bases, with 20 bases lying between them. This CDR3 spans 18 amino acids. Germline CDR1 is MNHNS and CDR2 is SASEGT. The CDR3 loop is CASSESLTWQGYYNEQFF. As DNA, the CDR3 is TGTGCCAGCAGTGAATCTCTGACGTGGCAGGGGTACTACAATGAGCAGTTCTTC.

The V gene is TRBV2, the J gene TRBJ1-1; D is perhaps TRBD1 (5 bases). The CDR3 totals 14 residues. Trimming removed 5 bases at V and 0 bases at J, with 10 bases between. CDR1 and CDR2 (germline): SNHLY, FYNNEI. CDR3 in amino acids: CASSWEGMNTEAFF. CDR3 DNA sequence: TGTGCCAGCAGTTGGGAGGGGATGAACACTGAAGCTTTCTTT.

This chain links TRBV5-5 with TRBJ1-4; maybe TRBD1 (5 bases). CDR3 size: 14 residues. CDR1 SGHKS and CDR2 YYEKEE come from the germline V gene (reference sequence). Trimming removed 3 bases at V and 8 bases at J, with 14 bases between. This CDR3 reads CASSWGYEGEKLFF. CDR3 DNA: TGTGCCAGCAGCTGGGGCTACGAAGGGGAAAAACTGTTTTTT.

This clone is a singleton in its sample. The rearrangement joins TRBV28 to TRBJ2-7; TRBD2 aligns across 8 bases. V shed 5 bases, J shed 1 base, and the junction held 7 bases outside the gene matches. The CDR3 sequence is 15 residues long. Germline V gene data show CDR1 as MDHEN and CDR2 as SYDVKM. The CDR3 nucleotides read TGTGCCAGCAGTAGAGCGGGGGCCCCTTCCTACGAGCAGTACTTC. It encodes CASSRAGAPSYEQYF.

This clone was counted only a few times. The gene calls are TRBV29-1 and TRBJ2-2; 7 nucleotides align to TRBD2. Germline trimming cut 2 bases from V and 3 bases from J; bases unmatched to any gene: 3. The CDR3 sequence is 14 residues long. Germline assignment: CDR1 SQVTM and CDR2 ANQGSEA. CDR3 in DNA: TGCAGCGTTGAACGTGGGGGGGACACCGGGGAGCTGTTTTTT. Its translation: CSVERGGDTGELFF.

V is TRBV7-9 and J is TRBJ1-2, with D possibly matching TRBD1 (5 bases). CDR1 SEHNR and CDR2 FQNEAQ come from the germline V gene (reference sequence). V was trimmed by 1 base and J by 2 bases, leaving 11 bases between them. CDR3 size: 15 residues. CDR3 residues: CASSLELGVNYGYTF. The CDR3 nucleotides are TGTGCCAGCAGCTTAGAATTAGGGGTAAACTATGGCTACACCTTC.

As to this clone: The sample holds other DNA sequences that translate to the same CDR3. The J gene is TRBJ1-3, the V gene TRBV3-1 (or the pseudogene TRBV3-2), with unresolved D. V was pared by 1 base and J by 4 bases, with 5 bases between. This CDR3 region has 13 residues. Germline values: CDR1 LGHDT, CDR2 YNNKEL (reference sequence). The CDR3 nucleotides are TGTGCCAGCAGCCAAGTGCGAGGAAACACCATATATTTT. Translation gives CASSQVRGNTIYF.

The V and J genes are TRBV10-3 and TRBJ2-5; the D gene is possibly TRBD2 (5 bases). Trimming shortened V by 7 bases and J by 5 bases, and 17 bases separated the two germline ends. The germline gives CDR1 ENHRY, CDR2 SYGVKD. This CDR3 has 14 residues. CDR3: CAITSSSMGETQYF. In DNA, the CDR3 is TGTGCCATCACTTCTAGCAGCATGGGTGAGACCCAGTACTTC.

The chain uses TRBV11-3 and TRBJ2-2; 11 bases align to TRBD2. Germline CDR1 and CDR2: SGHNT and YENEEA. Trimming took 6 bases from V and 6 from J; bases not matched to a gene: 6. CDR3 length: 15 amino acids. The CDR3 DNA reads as TGTGCCAGCAGGCCGGGACTAGCGGAGGCCGGGGAGCTGTTTTTT. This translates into CASRPGLAEAGELFF.

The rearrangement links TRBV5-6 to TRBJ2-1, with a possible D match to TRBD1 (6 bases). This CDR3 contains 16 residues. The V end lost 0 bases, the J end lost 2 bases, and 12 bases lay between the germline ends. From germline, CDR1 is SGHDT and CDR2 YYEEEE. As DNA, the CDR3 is TGTGCCAGCAGCTTGGTTCGGACAGCCGCCTACAATGAGCAGTTCTTC. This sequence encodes CASSLVRTAAYNEQFF.

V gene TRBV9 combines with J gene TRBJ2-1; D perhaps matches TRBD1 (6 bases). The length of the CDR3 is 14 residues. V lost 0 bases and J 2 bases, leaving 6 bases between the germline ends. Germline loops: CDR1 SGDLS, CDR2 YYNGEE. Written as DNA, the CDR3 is TGTGCCAGCAGCGTAGGGGGGCCCTACAATGAGCAGTTCTTC. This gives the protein CASSVGGPYNEQFF.

CDR3 bases: TGTGCCAGCAGCCCAACCGGAATCGGGACTAGCGGGAGATCCTACGAGCAGTACTTC. It translates to CASSPTGIGTSGRSYEQYF. The gene calls are TRBV13 and TRBJ2-7; TRBD2 matches 14 bases. Trimming at V came to 5 bases and at J to 1 base, leaving 13 bases not matched to a gene. The CDR3 spans 19 residues. The germline gives CDR1 PRHDT, CDR2 FYEKMQ (reference sequence). Full variable domain (remainder filled in from reference TRBV13 and TRBJ2-7): AAGVIQSPRHLIKEKRETATLKCYPIPRHDTVYWYQQGPGQDPQFLISFYEKMQSDKGSIPDRFSAQQFSDYHSELNMSSLELGDSALYFCASSPTGIGTSGRSYEQYFGPGTRLTVT.

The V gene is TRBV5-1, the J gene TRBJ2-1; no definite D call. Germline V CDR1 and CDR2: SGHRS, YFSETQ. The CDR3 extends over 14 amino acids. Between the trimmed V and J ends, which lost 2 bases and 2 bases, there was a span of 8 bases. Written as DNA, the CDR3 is TGCGCCAGCAGCTTCTATGTTACCTACAATGAGCAGTTCTTC. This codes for CASSFYVTYNEQFF.

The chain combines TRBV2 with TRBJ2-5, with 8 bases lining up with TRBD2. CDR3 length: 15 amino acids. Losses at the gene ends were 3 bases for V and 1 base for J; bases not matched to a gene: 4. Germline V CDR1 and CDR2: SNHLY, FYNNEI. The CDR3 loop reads CASSDSGATQETQYF. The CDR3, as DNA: TGTGCCAGCAGTGATAGCGGGGCTACCCAAGAGACCCAGTACTTC.

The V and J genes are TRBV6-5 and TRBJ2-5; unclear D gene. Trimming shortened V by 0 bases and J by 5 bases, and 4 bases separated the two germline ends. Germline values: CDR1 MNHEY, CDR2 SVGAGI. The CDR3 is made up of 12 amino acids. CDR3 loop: CASSYSRETQYF. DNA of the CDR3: TGTGCCAGCAGTTACTCGCGGGAGACCCAGTACTTC.

The CDR3 coding sequence is TGCGCCAGCAGCCAAGGTGGAGCGGGGGCCCTGGGGACCGGGGAGCTGTTTTTT. It translates to CASSQGGAGALGTGELFF. V gene TRBV4-1 combines with J gene TRBJ2-2, with 8 bases matching TRBD2. Germline CDR1 is MGHRA and CDR2 is YSYEKL. The trim removed 1 base at V and 5 bases at J, leaving 12 bases unmatched. The CDR3 sequence is 18 residues long.

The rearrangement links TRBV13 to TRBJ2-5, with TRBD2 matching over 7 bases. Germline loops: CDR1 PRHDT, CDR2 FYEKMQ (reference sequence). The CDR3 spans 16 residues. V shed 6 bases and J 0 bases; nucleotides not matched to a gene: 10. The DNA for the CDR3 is TGTGCCAGCAGTCCTCTTGGGGGGGGGTACCAAGAGACCCAGTACTTC. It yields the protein CASSPLGGGYQETQYF.

The CDR3 region has the DNA TGTGCCAGCAGTTTTACTAGCGGAAGCACAGATACGCAGTATTTT. Its protein product is CASSFTSGSTDTQYF. This sequence joins TRBV27 and TRBJ2-3, with 8 bases matching TRBD2. The CDR3 is 15 residues long. V dropped 3 bases and J dropped 0; count of bases not matched to a gene: 2. Germline loops: CDR1 MNHEY, CDR2 SMNVEV (reference sequence).

CDR3: CASSSDAGGPYEQYF. In nucleotides, the CDR3 is TGCGCCAGCAGCTCCGACGCGGGAGGGCCCTACGAGCAGTACTTC. This chain uses TRBV5-1 with TRBJ2-7, with 9 positions matching TRBD2. CDR1 is SGHRS, CDR2 YFSETQ, per germline. The CDR3 is made up of 15 amino acids. J lost 2 bases, V lost 3 bases, and 6 bases had no gene match. The whole variable domain, filled in from reference TRBV5-1 and TRBJ2-7, reads KAGVTQTPRYLIKTRGQQVTLSCSPISGHRSVSWYQQTPGQGLQFLFEYFSETQRNKGNFPGRFSGRQFSNSRSEMNVSTLELGDSALYLCASSSDAGGPYEQYFGPGTRLTVT.

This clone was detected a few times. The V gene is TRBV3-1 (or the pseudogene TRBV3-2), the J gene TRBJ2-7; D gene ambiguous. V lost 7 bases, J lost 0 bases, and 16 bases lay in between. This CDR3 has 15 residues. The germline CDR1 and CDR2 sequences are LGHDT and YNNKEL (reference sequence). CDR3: CASTPTPLSSYEQYF. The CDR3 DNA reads TGTGCCAGCACCCCGACACCCCTGAGCTCCTACGAGCAGTACTTC.

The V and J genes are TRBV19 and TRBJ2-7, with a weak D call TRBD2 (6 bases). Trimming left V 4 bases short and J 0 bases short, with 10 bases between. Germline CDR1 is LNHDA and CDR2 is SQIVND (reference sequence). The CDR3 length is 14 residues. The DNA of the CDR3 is TGTGCCAGTAGTAAGGGACTCCTCTCCTACGAGCAGTACTTC. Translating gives CASSKGLLSYEQYF.

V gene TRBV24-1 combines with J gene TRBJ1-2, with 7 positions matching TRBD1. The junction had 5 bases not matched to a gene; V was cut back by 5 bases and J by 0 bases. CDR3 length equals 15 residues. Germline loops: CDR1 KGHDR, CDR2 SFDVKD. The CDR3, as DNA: TGTGCCACCAGTGGAAAGGGGGCGTCTAACTATGGCTACACCTTC. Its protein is CATSGKGASNYGYTF.

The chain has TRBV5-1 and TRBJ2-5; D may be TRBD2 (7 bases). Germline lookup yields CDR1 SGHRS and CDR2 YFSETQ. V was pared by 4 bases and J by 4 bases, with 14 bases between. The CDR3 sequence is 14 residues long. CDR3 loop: CASSPGEGVETQYF. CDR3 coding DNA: TGCGCCAGCAGCCCAGGGGAGGGTGTAGAGACCCAGTACTTC. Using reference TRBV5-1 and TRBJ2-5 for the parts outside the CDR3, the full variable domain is KAGVTQTPRYLIKTRGQQVTLSCSPISGHRSVSWYQQTPGQGLQFLFEYFSETQRNKGNFPGRFSGRQFSNSRSEMNVSTLELGDSALYLCASSPGEGVETQYFGPGTRLLVL.

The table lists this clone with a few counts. The CDR3 here is CATHPHRTSGNTIYF. As DNA, the CDR3 is TGTGCCACTCACCCCCACAGAACCTCTGGAAACACCATATATTTT. V usage is TRBV28 and J usage is TRBJ1-3; no reliable D call. Trimming shortened V by 10 bases and J by 0 bases, and 16 bases separated the two germline ends. In germline, CDR1 is MDHEN, CDR2 SYDVKM. This CDR3 has 15 residues.

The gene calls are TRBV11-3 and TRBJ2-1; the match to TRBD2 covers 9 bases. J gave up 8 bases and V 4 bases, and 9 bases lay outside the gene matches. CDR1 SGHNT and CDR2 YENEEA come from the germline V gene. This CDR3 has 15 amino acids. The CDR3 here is CASSSRGSGRDEQFF. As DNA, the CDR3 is TGTGCCAGCAGCTCACGCGGTAGCGGGAGAGATGAGCAGTTCTTC.

CDR3 loop: CATSRGIPERTDGANVLTF. Written as DNA, the CDR3 is TGTGCCACCAGTAGGGGGATCCCGGAGCGGACCGATGGGGCCAACGTCCTGACTTTC. The V and J genes are TRBV24-1 and TRBJ2-6, with D possibly TRBD1 on 6 matching bases. Germline CDR1 KGHDR, CDR2 SFDVKD. Trimming took off 6 bases at V and 3 bases at J, with 23 bases between the two ends. CDR3 length: 19 residues.